A selection of T cell receptor beta chains follows, all from one sample in a study of T-cell reconstitution after alpha-beta-depleted transplantation in children. TCRdb processed the PCR reads anew with MiXCR; each CDR3 protein has one entry. The table shows about 72,000 distinct CDR3 sequences, with around 7.9% occurring only once. The sequences come from PBMCs from the stem cell graft donor, collected from the stem cell graft. These receptors originate from a human donor who donated a stem cell graft to a child with acute lymphoblastic leukemia. Each CDR3 is given with its conserved first and last residue. A D gene is named only where the DNA matches it firmly. Size tells how often a clone was seen (once, few, many) or the class of an expanded clone, and some rows leave it out.

size,J,V,D,CDR3,DNA
many,TRBJ2-3,TRBV11-2,NA,CASIFPTTDTQYF,TGTGCCAGCATCTTTCCCACCACAGATACGCAGTATTTT
many,TRBJ2-1,TRBV6-5,NA,CATGQFNNEQFF,TGTGCCACCGGACAGTTCAACAATGAGCAGTTCTTC
NA,TRBJ1-1,TRBV29-1,NA,CSVGGGMNTEAFF,TGCAGCGTTGGCGGGGGAATGAACACTGAAGCTTTCTTT
many,TRBJ1-1,TRBV7-3,NA,CASSAERNTEAFF,TGTGCCAGCAGCGCCGAGAGGAACACTGAAGCTTTCTTT
many,TRBJ1-5,TRBV20-1,TRBD1,CSAITGTVGNQPQHF,TGCAGTGCTATTACCGGGACAGTCGGCAATCAGCCCCAGCATTTT
many,TRBJ2-1,TRBV29-1,NA,CSVHSNEQFF,TGCAGCGTTCACAGCAATGAGCAGTTCTTC
many,TRBJ2-5,TRBV5-6,NA,CASSLTQETQYF,TGTGCCAGCAGCTTGACCCAAGAGACCCAGTACTTC
NA,TRBJ2-2,TRBV4-2,TRBD2,CASSQDPSGATGELFF,TGTGCCAGCAGCCAAGATCCTAGCGGGGCAACCGGGGAGCTGTTTTTT
many,TRBJ1-5,TRBV28,NA,CASSSGQTNQPQHF,TGTGCCAGCAGTTCCGGACAGACTAATCAGCCCCAGCATTTT
many,TRBJ2-3,TRBV5-1,NA,CASSNEPHTQYF,TGCGCCAGCAGCAACGAACCTCATACGCAGTATTTT
many,TRBJ1-4,TRBV9,NA,CASSVDITTNEKLFF,TGTGCCAGCAGCGTAGACATCACAACTAATGAAAAACTGTTTTTT
many,TRBJ1-1,TRBV5-1,TRBD1,CASSLGQVPALNTEAFF,TGCGCCAGCAGCTTAGGACAGGTCCCTGCTCTGAACACTGAAGCTTTCTTT
many,TRBJ2-7,TRBV19,TRBD2,CASAGTSSSRQYF,TGTGCCAGCGCCGGGACTAGCTCGAGTAGGCAGTACTTC
many,TRBJ1-4,TRBV6-5,TRBD1,CASGRGNEKLFF,TGTGCCAGCGGCAGGGGGAATGAAAAACTGTTTTTT
many,TRBJ2-1,TRBV9,TRBD2,CASSEATSGVTYNEQFF,TGTGCCAGCAGCGAAGCGACTAGCGGGGTAACCTACAATGAGCAGTTCTTC
many,TRBJ2-7,TRBV29-1,TRBD1,CSVEDRDGSYEQYF,TGCAGCGTTGAGGACAGGGACGGCTCCTACGAGCAGTACTTC
many,TRBJ2-7,TRBV12-3/TRBV12-4,TRBD2,CASTILAGEQYF,TGTGCCAGCACAATCCTAGCGGGGGAGCAGTACTTC
NA,TRBJ2-1,TRBV29-1,TRBD2,CSVVIFGTSGTSYNEQFF,TGCAGCGTTGTCATATTTGGGACTAGCGGGACCTCCTACAATGAGCAGTTCTTC
many,TRBJ2-1,TRBV25-1,TRBD2,CASSEHSGGVTYEQFF,TGTGCCAGCAGTGAACATAGCGGGGGGGTAACCTATGAGCAGTTCTTC
few,TRBJ2-7,TRBV2,TRBD2,CASRGGLAGSEQYF,TGTGCCAGCAGGGGGGGACTAGCGGGAAGCGAGCAGTACTTC
many,TRBJ2-7,TRBV27,NA,CASSLRGDRHYEQYF,TGTGCCAGCAGTTTAAGGGGGGACAGACACTACGAGCAGTACTTC
many,TRBJ1-6,TRBV9,NA,CASSGNRGGRSPLHF,TGTGCCAGCAGCGGAAACCGGGGGGGTAGGTCACCCCTCCACTTT
NA,TRBJ2-1,TRBV7-9,TRBD1,CASTGGGLNEQFF,TGTGCAAGCACAGGGGGCGGGCTAAATGAGCAGTTCTTC
many,TRBJ2-3,TRBV5-1,NA,CASSFVRSPEDTQYF,TGCGCCAGCAGCTTCGTCAGGAGCCCAGAAGATACGCAGTATTTT
NA,TRBJ1-5,TRBV27,NA,CASSLWPGDQPQHF,TGTGCCAGCAGTTTATGGCCAGGGGATCAGCCCCAGCATTTT
many,TRBJ2-5,TRBV15,TRBD1,CATSRGGPGQGPETQYF,TGTGCCACCAGCAGGGGCGGACCGGGACAGGGTCCGGAGACCCAGTACTTC
many,TRBJ1-4,TRBV9,NA,CASSVASAANEKLFF,TGTGCCAGCAGCGTAGCGTCAGCAGCTAATGAAAAACTGTTTTTT